This T cell receptor beta chain was profiled in a study of tumor and adjacent non-tumor tissue in lung cancer. Study information: There were roughly 11 adenocarcinoma, a couple of squamous cell carcinoma and 1 small cell lung cancer cases. Each sample yielded 3.5 million to 5 million productive TCRbeta reads on average.

Notes on the study in general: Top 100 clones took a larger repertoire share in normal lung. TCR diversity was significantly greater in tumor than normal lung tissue.

TCRbeta libraries were built with three rounds of nested PCR, modified from ARM-PCR. One entry per CDR3 protein, called by TCRdb with MiXCR from the multiplex PCR reads. The profile shows about 200,000 distinct CDR3 sequences, 60% to 85% of them singletons. This clonotype has at least ten counts. The antigen is not known. The CDR3 has 15 residues. The germline gives CDR1 DFQATT, CDR2 SNEGSKA (reference sequence). With 1 base removed from V and 8 bases from J, the gap between germline ends came to 17 bases. No cell sorting was done before RNA was extracted from the tissue. Sample: lung tumor tissue. The TCR sequence derives from a man aged 55 to 70 with non-small cell lung cancer. The chain has TRBV20-1 and TRBJ2-2; tentatively, D is TRBD1 (5 bases). The CDR3 bases are TGCAGTGCTAGAGCCTCCGACAGAGATCATGGGGAGCTGTTTTTT. It translates to CSARASDRDHGELFF.